What follows describes a single T cell receptor beta chain. The target antigen is unknown. The sample originates from a study of Graves' ophthalmopathy and Graves' hyperthyroidism. Using RNA transcripts, the TCR beta CDR3 regions were amplified. First-round RT-PCR with HTBI primers preceded a second-round multiplex PCR. TCRdb redid the calling of the multiplex PCR reads with MiXCR, one entry per CDR3 protein. Here the sample spans over a million distinct CDR3 sequences, roughly 35% being singletons. Germline CDR1 MNHNY, CDR2 SVGAGI (reference sequence). Trimming left V 7 bases short and J 7 bases short, with 13 bases between. There are 13 residues in the CDR3. Broader study findings: Most thyroid-expanded clonotypes exceeding 0.001 frequency were also found in blood.

The J gene is TRBJ2-2, the V gene TRBV6-6, with D possibly matching TRBD1 (5 bases). The sample was peripheral blood or thyroid tissue (not recorded which). The TCR was taken from an adult man with Graves' hyperthyroidism. The CDR3 coding sequence is TGTGCCAGCATGAGAGCAGGGCACGGGGAGCTGTTTTTT. As protein: CASMRAGHGELFF.